A few counts support the clone carrying this T cell receptor (beta chain). Its antigen is unknown. There are 12 residues in the CDR3. The germline gives CDR1 SGDLS, CDR2 YYNGEE. V was trimmed by 0 bases and J by 7 bases, leaving 4 bases between them. The sample belongs to a study of response to subunit inactivated influenza vaccine. MiXCR, applied by TCRdb to the RT-PCR reads, yields one record per CDR3 protein. The sample records some 600,000 distinct CDR3 sequences, less than 15% being singletons. Regarding the study as a whole: Authors suggested few new T cells are recruited by each seasonal influenza vaccination.

The TCR was taken from a man aged 50 to 60 who received an inactivated influenza vaccine. The V and J genes are TRBV9 and TRBJ2-2, with D hard to call. Sequencing was performed on PBMCs from blood, taken less than 15 days before vaccination. The CDR3 reads CASSVVDGELFF. The CDR3 DNA sequence: TGTGCCAGCAGCGTAGTGGACGGGGAGCTGTTTTTT.